This T cell receptor beta chain was documented in a study of OX40 agonist ivuxolimab in advanced cancers. With regard to the full study: Ivuxolimab was an agonistic, fully human IgG2 monoclonal antibody directed against OX40 (CD134), a costimulatory receptor. Intravenous ivuxolimab was administered to patients every 2 weeks at six dose levels: 0.01, 0.1, 0.3, 1.5, 3 and 10 mg/kg. Of the roughly 51 dose-escalation patients, hepatocellular carcinoma was present in approximately 20, melanoma in roughly 15, renal cell carcinoma in 9 and head and neck cancer in 9. The dose-escalation cohort was around 83% male with a mean age of around 64 years, ranging from roughly 20 to 80. Prior anti-PD-1, anti-PD-L1 or anti-CTLA-4 therapy was permitted, and checkpoint inhibitors had been received by roughly 40% of dose-escalation patients. Partial responses were achieved by three dose-escalation patients, of whom one had hepatocellular carcinoma and two had cutaneous melanoma. Peripheral TCRbeta sequencing was intended to test whether TCR sequence diversity was altered and clonal T-cell expansion was caused by ivuxolimab. The monotherapy dose-escalation portion (N of about 50 patients) of the phase I ivuxolimab trial is reported in the paper.

The trial excluded patients who had a history of autoimmune disease or who were on systemic immunosuppression. In every dose cohort, peripheral blood was drawn for TCR sequencing at baseline, cycle 4 day 1, and cycle 7 day 1. Samples were obtained from an open-label, multicenter, first-in-human phase I dose-escalation trial of ivuxolimab. Adults with locally advanced or metastatic melanoma, renal cell, hepatocellular, or head and neck squamous cell carcinoma were enrolled in the trial. Before TCR sequencing, CD4+ and CD8+ T cells were separately sorted from peripheral blood. Summary of the overall study and its limitations: After ivuxolimab, CD8+ T cells had more expanded clones than CD4+ T cells on average. At doses of 0.1 to 3.0 mg/kg, clonal expansion of both CD4+ and CD8+ blood T cells was observed from baseline to week 6. In the 0.1-3.0 mg/kg groups, partial responders had among the lowest normalized peripheral clonal expansion, particularly in CD8+ T cells. Which antigens the clonally expanded peripheral T cells were specific for was not determined. Low levels of normalized T-cell clonal expansion were also seen in some nonresponding patients.

V loses 0 bases, J loses 5 bases, and the germline ends lie 4 bases apart. As encoded in the germline V gene, CDR1 is MGHRA while CDR2 is YSYEKL. The CDR3 has 12 amino acids, counting the end cysteine and phenylalanine. The entry retains the CDR3 DNA only, 36 bases that are in frame from base 1. As for this clone: Its binding antigen is unknown. The record has no base qualities; no much larger clone is one base away.

To sequence the TCRbeta CDR3 region, genomic DNA was isolated from the sorted cells. The immunoSEQ Assay was used for sequencing of TCRbeta CDR3 regions. Held by TCRdb, this immuneACCESS table contains in-frame sequences only and omits some clones. Under half of the omission traces to an unresolved V gene where checked; the cause of the rest is unknown. The table for this sample lists about 57,000 clones; 90% to 95% of them were counted only once. The ten largest clones capture approximately 25% of the sample. In this chain, TRBV4-1 is recombined with TRBJ2-5; no confident D gene assignment can be made. This clonotype was sampled from an adult with an advanced solid tumor such as melanoma, head and neck, liver or kidney cancer. The material sequenced was CD4+ or CD8+ T cells sorted from blood, taken in a trial of the OX40 agonist ivuxolimab. The CDR3 region has the sequence CASSQDLETQYF. The nucleotides read TGCGCCAGCAGCCAAGATTTGGAGACCCAGTACTTC.